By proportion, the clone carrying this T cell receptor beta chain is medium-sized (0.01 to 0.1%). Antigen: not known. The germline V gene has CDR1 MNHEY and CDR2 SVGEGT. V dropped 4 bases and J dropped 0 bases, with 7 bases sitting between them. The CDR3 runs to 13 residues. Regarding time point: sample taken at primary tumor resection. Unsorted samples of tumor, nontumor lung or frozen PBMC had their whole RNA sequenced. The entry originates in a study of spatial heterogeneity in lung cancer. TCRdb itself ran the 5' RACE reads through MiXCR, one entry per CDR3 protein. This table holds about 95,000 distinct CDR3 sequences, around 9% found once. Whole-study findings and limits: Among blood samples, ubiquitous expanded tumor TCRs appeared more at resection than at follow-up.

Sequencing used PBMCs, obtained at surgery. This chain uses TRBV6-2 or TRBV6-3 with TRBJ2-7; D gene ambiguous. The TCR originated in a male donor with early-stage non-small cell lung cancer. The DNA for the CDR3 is TGTGCCAGCAGTTCCGGACGCTCCTACGAGCAGTACTTC. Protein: CASSSGRSYEQYF.